Listed below are T cell receptor beta chains from one sample, sequenced in a study of blood T cell repertoires in COVID-19. Produced via immunoSEQ multiplex PCR; TCRdb's table is partial and in-frame only. There are under 300,000 clones in the sample; about nine tenths occur only once, and under 2.5% lies in the top ten. The sequenced sample consisted of peripheral blood. All receptors derive from a man in his fifties with acute or convalescent COVID-19. CDR3s include the opening cysteine and the closing phenylalanine or tryptophan. The D gene is left open where the match is weak. Expanded clones are given a class, and other clones once, few, many or no size at all.

J gene	clone size	D gene	V gene	CDR3 protein	CDR3 DNA
TRBJ1-2	few	.	TRBV27	CASSLTDNYGYTF	TGTGCCAGCAGCCTGACAGATAACTATGGCTACACCTTC
TRBJ2-3	.	.	TRBV2	CASKKTGRTDTQYF	TGTGCCAGCAAAAAGACAGGGAGGACAGATACGCAGTATTTT
TRBJ2-7	few	.	TRBV14	CASSLSLVYEQYF	TGTGCCAGCAGCCTCAGTCTCGTCTACGAGCAGTACTTC
TRBJ2-1	.	TRBD1	TRBV7-3	CASSTRDRVDEQFF	TGTGCCAGCAGCACCAGGGACAGGGTGGATGAGCAGTTCTTC
TRBJ1-5	.	.	TRBV4-1	CASSQDGGVDQPQHF	TGCGCCAGCAGCCAAGATGGGGGGGTGGATCAGCCCCAGCATTTT
TRBJ1-6	few	TRBD1	TRBV10-3	CAIRNSQGASNSPLHF	TGTGCCATCAGAAATTCACAGGGGGCCTCTAATTCACCCCTCCACTTT
TRBJ2-2	once	.	TRBV4-1	CASSQERLVAGELFF	TGCGCCAGCAGCCAAGAAAGGCTAGTGGCCGGGGAGCTGTTTTTT
TRBJ2-3	once	.	TRBV24-1	CATGGSTDTQYF	TGTGCCACGGGGGGAAGCACAGATACGCAGTATTTT
TRBJ2-1	.	.	TRBV5-1	CASSPPGHYNEQFF	TGCGCCAGCAGCCCCCCGGGACACTACAATGAGCAGTTCTTC
TRBJ1-5	.	.	TRBV10-3	CAISWTESNQPQHF	TGTGCCATCAGTTGGACAGAGAGCAATCAGCCCCAGCATTTT